Each of the 21 T cell receptor beta chains below was sequenced from the same sample in a study of blood T cells in healthy people across ages. Using a J-beta primer mix together with a sample-barcoded 5' primer, a second PCR was run for roughly 7 to 12 cycles. TCRdb called the 5' RACE reads again in MiXCR, with one record for every CDR3 protein. The top ten hold around 8% of the sample, which has over a million distinct CDR3 sequences, 40% to 50% seen once. What was sequenced was blood. Receptors originate from a woman between 18 and 29 years old in good health.

This clonotype was found a few times. The rearrangement uses TRBV3-1 and TRBJ2-1; 12 nucleotides align to TRBD2. The CDR3 is 15 amino acids. V shed 2 bases, J shed 6 bases, and the junction held 2 bases outside the gene matches. CDR1 is LGHDT and CDR2 is YNNKEL in the germline V gene (reference sequence). The DNA of the CDR3 is TGTGCCAGCAGCCAAACGACTAGCGGGGGCAATGAGCAGTTCTTC. Amino acid sequence: CASSQTTSGGNEQFF.

V gene TRBV9 combines with J gene TRBJ2-1; 7 positions agree with TRBD2. The last part of the DNA fits TRBJ2-7 better; the J call may be wrong. The CDR3 totals 19 residues. The germline CDR1 and CDR2 sequences are SGDLS and YYNGEE. The CDR3 sequence: CASSVVGQPSGGSYNEQYF. The DNA of the CDR3 is TGTGCCAGCAGCGTAGTAGGTCAGCCTAGCGGCGGGTCCTACAATGAGCAGTACTTC.

CDR3 nucleotides: TGTGCCAGCAGAAAGACTAGCGGGGCGTCCTACGAGCAGTACTTC. This encodes CASRKTSGASYEQYF. The chain is built from TRBV6-5 and TRBJ2-7; TRBD2 agrees at 11 bases. The CDR3 has 15 amino acids. The junction had 5 bases not matched to a gene; V was cut back by 6 bases and J by 1 base. Germline V CDR1 and CDR2: MNHEY, SVGAGI.

The rearrangement uses TRBV6-1 and TRBJ2-1; TRBD2 matches 12 bases. The ends lost 7 bases at V and 6 bases at J; junction bases unmatched: 7. Germline values: CDR1 MNHNS, CDR2 SASEGT. This CDR3 spans 15 amino acids. The CDR3 spells CASKLPSGGANEQFF. As DNA, the CDR3 is TGTGCCAGCAAACTTCCTAGCGGGGGGGCCAATGAGCAGTTCTTC.

The chain carries TRBV20-1 and TRBJ1-3; no clear D gene. With 3 bases removed from V and 0 bases from J, the gap between germline ends came to 15 bases. The germline gives CDR1 DFQATT, CDR2 SNEGSKA (reference sequence). CDR3 length: 16 amino acids. The CDR3 region has the DNA TGCAGTGCTAGGGTCCACGGGGAGCTCTCTGGAAACACCATATATTTT. This sequence encodes CSARVHGELSGNTIYF.

This clonotype was seen ten or more times. The chain is built from TRBV19 and TRBJ2-1; 11 bases match TRBD2. V dropped 5 bases and J dropped 2; count of bases not matched to a gene: 2. CDR1 is LNHDA and CDR2 is SQIVND in the germline V gene (reference sequence). The CDR3 spans 15 residues. The CDR3 coding sequence is TGTGCCAGTAGTGGGACTAGCGGAGCCTACAATGAGCAGTTCTTC. Protein sequence: CASSGTSGAYNEQFF.

The chain uses TRBV2 and TRBJ1-2; D gene ambiguous. V gave up 8 bases and J gave up 8 bases, with 30 bases separating them. The CDR3 runs 17 residues. CDR1 and CDR2 (germline): SNHLY, FYNNEI. In nucleotides, the CDR3 is TGTGCCAGCGTTGGGTCGGCGGGAACCCAACTCAAGCGGGGCTACACCTTC. Protein: CASVGSAGTQLKRGYTF.

This clonotype was observed a handful of times. This chain uses TRBV4-2 with TRBJ2-1; D perhaps matches TRBD2 (6 bases). The CDR3 length is 12 residues. V gave up 2 bases and J gave up 9 bases, with 8 bases separating them. Germline V gene sequence: CDR1 LGHNA, CDR2 YNFKEQ. CDR3 protein: CASSQMGGEQFF. The CDR3 coding sequence is TGTGCCAGCAGCCAAATGGGAGGTGAGCAGTTCTTC.

This sequence joins TRBV30 and TRBJ1-5; perhaps TRBD1 as D (5 bases). The CDR3 sequence is 14 residues long. Germline values: CDR1 GTSNPN, CDR2 SVGIG (reference sequence). The ends were cut back, 0 bases at V and 6 bases at J, with 12 bases in the middle. CDR3 loop: CAWSVQDLGQPQHF. CDR3 nucleotide sequence: TGTGCCTGGAGTGTACAGGACTTGGGTCAGCCCCAGCATTTT.

CDR3: CSAPSSAGVVSHTQYF. CDR3 in DNA: TGCAGTGCTCCCTCCTCTGCCGGGGTTGTTTCTCATACGCAGTATTTT. The chain uses TRBV20-1 and TRBJ2-3; D is possibly TRBD2 (5 bases). Trimming left V 5 bases short and J 7 bases short, with 25 bases between. Germline assignment: CDR1 DFQATT and CDR2 SNEGSKA (reference sequence). This CDR3 spans 16 amino acids.

J is TRBJ2-2 and V is TRBV7-2, with D unresolved. Germline V gene data show CDR1 as SGHTA and CDR2 as FQGNSA. V was pared by 5 bases and J by 5 bases, with 15 bases between. The CDR3 is 15 residues long. The CDR3 DNA is TGTGCCAGCAGCCTACTATCGTCCTCAACCGGGGAGCTGTTTTTT. Translating it yields CASSLLSSSTGELFF.

A few counts support this clonotype. This chain connects TRBV28 to TRBJ2-5; D is possibly TRBD1 or TRBD2 (5 bases each). The ends were cut back, 2 bases at V and 2 bases at J, with 21 bases in the middle. The length of the CDR3 is 18 residues. The V gene's germline CDR1 is MDHEN and CDR2 SYDVKM. The CDR3 DNA sequence: TGTGCCAGCAGTTTAAGTGGGACGGAATCTAAAAAGCAAGAGACCCAGTACTTC. This encodes CASSLSGTESKKQETQYF.

This clonotype occurred a few times. The CDR3 region is CASSQSRQNTEAFF. CDR3 DNA: TGCGCCAGCAGCCAAAGCAGACAGAACACTGAAGCTTTCTTT. The chain has TRBV4-1 and TRBJ1-1; D gene ambiguous. Trimming removed 2 bases at V and 1 base at J, with 8 bases between. CDR1 and CDR2 from the germline V gene are MGHRA and YSYEKL. CDR3 size: 14 residues.

This clonotype was picked up a small number of times. The junction and the germline gene differ at one end; a read error may be behind it. This chain uses TRBV27 with TRBJ1-5; D might be TRBD1 (6 bases). The CDR3 runs to 13 residues. The V gene's germline CDR1 is MNHEY and CDR2 SMNVEV (reference sequence). CDR3 sequence: CASSARDNQPRHF. CDR3 nucleotides: TGTGCCAGCAGTGCCAGGGACAATCAGCCCCGGCATTTT.

A few counts support this clonotype. The chain couples TRBV28 to TRBJ1-1, with a weak D call TRBD1 (5 bases). In germline, CDR1 is MDHEN, CDR2 SYDVKM. The V end lost 8 bases, the J end lost 2 bases, and 30 bases lay between the germline ends. This CDR3 region has 19 residues. DNA for the CDR3: TGTGCCAGCGGTACGGGATTAGACGGGACCTATGGGATAAACACTGAAGCTTTCTTT. This gives the protein CASGTGLDGTYGINTEAFF.

On this clonotype: At one end the junction does not follow the germline gene, possibly because of a read error. The V gene is TRBV27, the J gene TRBJ2-5; 9 positions agree with TRBD1. The CDR3 extends over 14 amino acids. CDR1 is MNHEY, CDR2 SMNVEV, per germline (reference sequence). CDR3 region: CANSPNGQGETQYF. CDR3 nucleotides: TGTGCCAACAGTCCCAATGGACAGGGGGAGACCCAGTACTTC.

A note on this clonotype: Germline is not matched at one junction end, which may reflect a read error. The chain has TRBV7-9 and TRBJ2-1; the D is unclear. Germline CDR1 is SEHNR and CDR2 is FQNEAQ (reference sequence). The CDR3 length is 16 residues. Here the CDR3 reads CVSSPSNLPPLNEQFF. The CDR3 DNA reads TGTGTCAGCAGCCCATCTAACCTACCTCCATTGAATGAGCAGTTCTTC. Looking up the rest from reference TRBV7-9 and TRBJ2-1 gives the full variable domain: DTGVSQNPRHKITKRGQNVTFRCDPISEHNRLYWYRQTLGQGPEFLTYFQNEAQLEKSRLLSDRFSAERPKGSFSTLEIQRTEQGDSAMYLCVSSPSNLPPLNEQFFGPGTRLTVL.

The chain couples TRBV6-1 to TRBJ1-2; D uncertain. CDR1 and CDR2 (germline): MNHNS, SASEGT. V was trimmed by 6 bases and J by 2 bases, leaving 16 bases between them. The CDR3 has 15 residues. CDR3 in amino acids: CASRGNLIQNYGYTF. In DNA, the CDR3 is TGTGCCAGCAGAGGGAACCTCATCCAGAACTATGGCTACACCTTC.

As regards this clonotype: The junction departs from germline at one end; a sequencing error may be responsible. This sequence joins TRBV6-5 and TRBJ2-5; 9 nucleotides line up with TRBD2. From germline, CDR1 is MNHEY and CDR2 SVGAGI. The CDR3 is made up of 13 amino acids. This chain's CDR3 is CVSSRGLAETQYF. The CDR3 DNA sequence: TGTGTCAGCAGCCGGGGACTAGCTGAGACCCAGTACTTC.

This clonotype appeared a few times. V is TRBV2 and J is TRBJ2-4; 7 bases line up with TRBD2. Germline V gene data show CDR1 as SNHLY and CDR2 as FYNNEI. Trimming at V came to 5 bases and at J to 7 bases, leaving 5 bases not matched to a gene. There are 13 residues in the CDR3. CDR3 amino acids: CASSPGGANIQYF. The CDR3 DNA sequence: TGTGCCAGCAGTCCGGGAGGAGCGAACATTCAGTACTTC. The full variable domain, rest sourced from reference TRBV2 and TRBJ2-4, is EPEVTQTPSHQVTQMGQEVILRCVPISNHLYFYWYRQILGQKVEFLVSFYNNEISEKSEIFDDQFSVERPDGSNFTLKIRSTKLEDSAMYFCASSPGGANIQYFGAGTRLSVL.

J is TRBJ2-3 and V is TRBV2; D may be TRBD2 (6 bases). V was shortened by 3 bases and J by 0 bases, with 13 bases between the two germline ends. The CDR3 is 16 residues long. Germline-derived CDR1 and CDR2 are SNHLY and FYNNEI. The CDR3 reads CASSDPSASSTDTQYF. For the CDR3, the DNA is TGTGCCAGCAGTGACCCTAGCGCCTCTAGCACAGATACGCAGTATTTT.